This T cell receptor (beta chain) emerged from a study of cytomegalovirus exposure and HLA in healthy donors. 60 Vbeta and 13 Jbeta primers were used in PCR. Produced via immunoSEQ multiplex PCR; TCRdb's table is partial and in-frame only. The table lists 38,000 or so clones. On this clone itself: Its antigen is still unknown.

The CDR3 extends over 17 amino acids. Per the germline V gene, CDR1 is WNHNN and CDR2 is SYGVQD (reference sequence). V gave up 4 bases and J gave up 3 bases; unmatched junction bases: 11. Study conclusions and caveats: In vitro, three CMV-associated chains proved specific for CMV antigens. A later analysis reported that several of the most significant clusters appeared to be linked to common viral pathogens, among them Epstein-Barr virus.

Sequenced: PBMCs. This TCR came from a man in his forties in good health and CMV-seropositive. The chain joins TRBV10-1 to TRBJ2-3; 9 bases are a match to TRBD1. The CDR3 DNA sequence: TGCGCCAGCAGTGGGAACTCCGGGACAGGGAGGACAGATACGCAGTATTTT. Translation: CASSGNSGTGRTDTQYF.